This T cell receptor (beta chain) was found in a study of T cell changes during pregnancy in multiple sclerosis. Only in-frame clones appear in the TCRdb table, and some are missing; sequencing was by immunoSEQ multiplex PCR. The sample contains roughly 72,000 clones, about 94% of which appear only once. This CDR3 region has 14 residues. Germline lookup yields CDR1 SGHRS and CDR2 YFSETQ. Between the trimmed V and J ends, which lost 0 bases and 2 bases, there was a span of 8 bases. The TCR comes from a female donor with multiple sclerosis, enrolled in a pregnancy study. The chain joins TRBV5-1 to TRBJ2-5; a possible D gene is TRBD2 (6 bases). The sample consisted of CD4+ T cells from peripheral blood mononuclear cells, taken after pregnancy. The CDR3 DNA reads TGCGCCAGCAGCTTGGGCGGGATTCAAGAGACCCAGTACTTC. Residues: CASSLGGIQETQYF.